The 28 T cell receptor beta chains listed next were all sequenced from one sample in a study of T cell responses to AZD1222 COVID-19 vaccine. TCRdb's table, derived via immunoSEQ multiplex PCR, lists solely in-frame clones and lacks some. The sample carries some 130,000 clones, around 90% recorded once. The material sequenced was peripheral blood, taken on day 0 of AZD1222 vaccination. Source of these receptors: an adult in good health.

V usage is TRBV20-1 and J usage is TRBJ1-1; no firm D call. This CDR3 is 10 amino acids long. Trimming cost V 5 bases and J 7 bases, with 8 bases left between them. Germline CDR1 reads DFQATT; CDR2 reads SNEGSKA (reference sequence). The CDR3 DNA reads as TGCAGTGCTGGCGAGTATGAAGCTTTCTTT. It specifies CSAGEYEAFF.

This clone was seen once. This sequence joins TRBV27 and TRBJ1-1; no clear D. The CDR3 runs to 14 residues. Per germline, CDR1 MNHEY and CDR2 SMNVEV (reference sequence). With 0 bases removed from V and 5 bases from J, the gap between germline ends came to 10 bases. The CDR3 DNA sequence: TGTGCCAGCAGTTTATCTCGGGGAGTAACTGAAGCTTTCTTT. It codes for CASSLSRGVTEAFF.

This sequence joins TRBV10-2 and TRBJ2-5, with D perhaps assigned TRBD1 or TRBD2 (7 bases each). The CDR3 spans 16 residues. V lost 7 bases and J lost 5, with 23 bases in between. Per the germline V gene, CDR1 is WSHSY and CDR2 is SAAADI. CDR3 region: CASTPGGGLPLETQYF. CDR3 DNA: TGCGCCAGCACCCCAGGGGGGGGACTACCCCTGGAGACCCAGTACTTC.

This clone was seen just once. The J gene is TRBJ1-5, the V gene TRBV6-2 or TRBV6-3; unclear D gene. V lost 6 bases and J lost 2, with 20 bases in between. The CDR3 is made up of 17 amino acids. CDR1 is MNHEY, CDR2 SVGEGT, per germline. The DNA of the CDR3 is TGTGCCAGCAGCCCTAAAATTAGCGGCAGACGCAATCAGCCCCAGCATTTT. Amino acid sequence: CASSPKISGRRNQPQHF.

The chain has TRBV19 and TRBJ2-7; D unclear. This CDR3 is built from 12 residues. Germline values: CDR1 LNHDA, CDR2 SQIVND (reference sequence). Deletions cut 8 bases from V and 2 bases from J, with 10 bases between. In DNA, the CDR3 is TGTGCCAGTTCCCGGGTGCCCTACGAGCAGTACTTC. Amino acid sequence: CASSRVPYEQYF.

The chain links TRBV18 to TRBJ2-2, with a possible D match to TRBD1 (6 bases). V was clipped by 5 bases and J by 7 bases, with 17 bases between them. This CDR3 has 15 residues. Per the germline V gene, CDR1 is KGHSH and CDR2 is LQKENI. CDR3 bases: TGTGCCAGCTCATCGAGTAACGGACAGAGCGGGGAGCTGTTTTTT. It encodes CASSSSNGQSGELFF.

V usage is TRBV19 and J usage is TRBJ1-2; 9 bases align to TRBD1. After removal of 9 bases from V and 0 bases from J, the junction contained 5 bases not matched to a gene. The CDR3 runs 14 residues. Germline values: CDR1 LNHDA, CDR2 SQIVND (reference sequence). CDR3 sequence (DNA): TGTGCCAGCTCCCGGGACAGGGCTAACTATGGCTACACCTTC. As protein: CASSRDRANYGYTF. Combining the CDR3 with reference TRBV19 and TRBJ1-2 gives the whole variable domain DGGITQSPKYLFRKEGQNVTLSCEQNLNHDAMYWYRQDPGQGLRLIYYSQIVNDFQKGDIAEGYSVSREKKESFPLTVTSAQKNPTAFYLCASSRDRANYGYTFGSGTRLTVV.

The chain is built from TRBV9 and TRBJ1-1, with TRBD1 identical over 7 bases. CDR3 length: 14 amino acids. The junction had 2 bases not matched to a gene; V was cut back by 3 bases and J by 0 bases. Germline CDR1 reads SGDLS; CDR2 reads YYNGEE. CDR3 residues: CASSADRLNTEAFF. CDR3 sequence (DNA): TGTGCCAGCAGCGCGGACAGGCTGAACACTGAAGCTTTCTTT.

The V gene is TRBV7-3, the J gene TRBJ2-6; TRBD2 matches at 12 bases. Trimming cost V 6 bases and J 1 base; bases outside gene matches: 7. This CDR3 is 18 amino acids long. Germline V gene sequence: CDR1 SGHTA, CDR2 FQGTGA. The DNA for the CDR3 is TGTGCCAGCAGGCTAGCGGGGGGGCCCTTATCTGGGGCCAACGTCCTGACTTTC. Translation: CASRLAGGPLSGANVLTF.

The CDR3 reads CSVSGNYEQYF. The CDR3 bases are TGCAGTGTATCAGGGAACTACGAGCAGTACTTC. The J gene is TRBJ2-7, the V gene TRBV20-1, with D possibly TRBD1 on 5 matching bases. V lost 7 bases, J lost 3 bases, and 10 bases lay in between. The CDR3 extends over 11 amino acids. From germline, CDR1 is DFQATT and CDR2 SNEGSKA (reference sequence).

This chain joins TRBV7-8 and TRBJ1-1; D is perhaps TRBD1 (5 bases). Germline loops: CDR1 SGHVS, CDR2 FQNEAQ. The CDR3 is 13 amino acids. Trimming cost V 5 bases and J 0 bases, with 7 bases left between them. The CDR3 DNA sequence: TGTGCCAGCAGCCCGACAGTGAACACTGAAGCTTTCTTT. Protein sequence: CASSPTVNTEAFF.

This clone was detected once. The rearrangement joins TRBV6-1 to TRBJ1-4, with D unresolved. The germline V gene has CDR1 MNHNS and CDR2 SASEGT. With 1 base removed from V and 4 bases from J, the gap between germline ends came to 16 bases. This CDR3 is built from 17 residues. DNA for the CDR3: TGTGCCAGCAGTGAAGGTAGAGGGTCGCGGGGTAATGAAAAACTGTTTTTT. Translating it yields CASSEGRGSRGNEKLFF.

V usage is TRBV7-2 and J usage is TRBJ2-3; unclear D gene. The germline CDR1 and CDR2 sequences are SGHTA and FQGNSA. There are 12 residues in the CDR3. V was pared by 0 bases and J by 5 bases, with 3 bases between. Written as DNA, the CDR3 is TGTGCCAGCAGCTTAGCTAGAGATACGCAGTATTTT. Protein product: CASSLARDTQYF.

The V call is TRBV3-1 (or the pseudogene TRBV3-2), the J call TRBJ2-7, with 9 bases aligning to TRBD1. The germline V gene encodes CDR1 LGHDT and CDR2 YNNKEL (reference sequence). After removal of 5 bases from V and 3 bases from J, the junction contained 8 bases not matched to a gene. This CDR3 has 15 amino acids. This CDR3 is CASSYPGTGHYEQYF. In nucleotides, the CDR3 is TGTGCCAGCAGCTATCCCGGGACAGGGCACTACGAGCAGTACTTC.

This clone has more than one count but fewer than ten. CDR3 DNA sequence: TGTGCCAGCTCACCGCCACAGGGGTTACAGCCCCAGCATTTT. It is translated as CASSPPQGLQPQHF. This chain joins TRBV18 and TRBJ1-5; 7 nucleotides line up with TRBD1. The CDR3 runs 14 residues. The junction had 6 bases not matched to a gene; V was cut back by 3 bases and J by 7 bases. Germline V CDR1 and CDR2: KGHSH, LQKENI.

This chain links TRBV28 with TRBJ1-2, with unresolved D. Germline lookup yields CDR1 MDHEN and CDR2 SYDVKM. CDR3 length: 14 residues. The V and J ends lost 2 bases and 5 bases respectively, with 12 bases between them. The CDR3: CASSLVGGGYGYTF. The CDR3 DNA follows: TGTGCCAGCAGTTTAGTGGGAGGAGGATATGGCTACACCTTC.

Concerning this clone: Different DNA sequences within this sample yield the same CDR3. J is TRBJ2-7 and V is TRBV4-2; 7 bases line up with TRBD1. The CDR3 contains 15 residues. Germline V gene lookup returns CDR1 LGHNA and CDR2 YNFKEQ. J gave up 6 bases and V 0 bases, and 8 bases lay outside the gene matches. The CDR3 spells CASSQEATGISEQYF. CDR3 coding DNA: TGTGCCAGCAGCCAAGAAGCGACAGGGATAAGCGAGCAGTACTTC.

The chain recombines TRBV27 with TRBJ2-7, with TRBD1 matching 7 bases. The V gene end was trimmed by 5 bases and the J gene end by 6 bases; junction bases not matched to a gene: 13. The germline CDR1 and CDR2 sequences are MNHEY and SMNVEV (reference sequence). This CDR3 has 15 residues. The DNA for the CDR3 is TGTGCCAGCAGTCCCCGGGACAGAGGCCGAGGCGAGCAGTACTTC. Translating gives CASSPRDRGRGEQYF.

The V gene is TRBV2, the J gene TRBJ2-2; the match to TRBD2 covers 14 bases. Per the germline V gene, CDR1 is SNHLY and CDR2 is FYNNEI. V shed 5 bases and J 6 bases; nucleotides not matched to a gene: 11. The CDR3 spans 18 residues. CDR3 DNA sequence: TGTGCCAGCAGTTCCGGGACTAGCGGGGGCCTGGGGGCCGGGGAGCTGTTTTTT. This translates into CASSSGTSGGLGAGELFF.

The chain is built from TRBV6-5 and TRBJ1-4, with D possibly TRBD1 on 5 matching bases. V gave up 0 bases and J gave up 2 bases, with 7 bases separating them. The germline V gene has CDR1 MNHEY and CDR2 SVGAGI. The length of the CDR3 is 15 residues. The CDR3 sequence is CASSYSGLTNEKLFF. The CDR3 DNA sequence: TGTGCCAGCAGTTACTCGGGGCTCACTAATGAAAAACTGTTTTTT.

CDR3: CASSPRGPGMTNTEAFF. CDR3 nucleotides: TGTGCCAGCTCACCACGAGGGCCAGGGATGACGAACACTGAAGCTTTCTTT. The rearrangement links TRBV18 to TRBJ1-1; TRBD1 is a possible D gene (5 bases). V was cut by 1 base and J by 1 base, with 16 bases left in between. The CDR3 loop spans 17 amino acids. Germline CDR1 KGHSH, CDR2 LQKENI.

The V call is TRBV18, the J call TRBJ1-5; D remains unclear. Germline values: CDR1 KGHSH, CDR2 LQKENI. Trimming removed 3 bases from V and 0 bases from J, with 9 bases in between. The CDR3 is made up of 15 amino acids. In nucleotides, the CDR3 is TGTGCCAGCTCACCGGAGGGTCGTAGCAATCAGCCCCAGCATTTT. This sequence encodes CASSPEGRSNQPQHF. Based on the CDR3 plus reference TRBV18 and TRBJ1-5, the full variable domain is NAGVMQNPRHLVRRRGQEARLRCSPMKGHSHVYWYRQLPEEGLKFMVYLQKENIIDESGMPKERFSAEFPKEGPSILRIQQVVRGDSAAYFCASSPEGRSNQPQHFGDGTRLSIL.

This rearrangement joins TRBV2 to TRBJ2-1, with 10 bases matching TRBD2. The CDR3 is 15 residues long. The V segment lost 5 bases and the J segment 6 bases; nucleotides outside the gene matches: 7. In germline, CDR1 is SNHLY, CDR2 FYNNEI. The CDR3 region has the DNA TGTGCCAGCAGTTTCACTAGCGGGACGGTCAATGAGCAGTTCTTC. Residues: CASSFTSGTVNEQFF.

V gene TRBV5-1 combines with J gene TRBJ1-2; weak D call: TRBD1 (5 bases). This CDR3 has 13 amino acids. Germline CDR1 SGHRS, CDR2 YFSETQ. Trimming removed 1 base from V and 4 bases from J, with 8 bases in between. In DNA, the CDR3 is TGCGCCAGCAGCTTGCCGGGGACCTATGGCTACACCTTC. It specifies CASSLPGTYGYTF.

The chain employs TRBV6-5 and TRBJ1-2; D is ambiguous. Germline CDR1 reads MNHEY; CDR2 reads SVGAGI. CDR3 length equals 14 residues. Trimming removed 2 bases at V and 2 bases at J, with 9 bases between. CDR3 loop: CASSYRDSNYGYTF. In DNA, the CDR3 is TGTGCCAGCAGTTACAGGGATTCCAACTATGGCTACACCTTC.

CDR3 protein: CASSVDVNYNSPLHF. For the CDR3, the DNA is TGTGCCAGCAGCGTAGATGTGAACTATAATTCACCCCTCCACTTT. The gene calls are TRBV9 and TRBJ1-6, with D hard to call. V lost 0 bases to trimming and J lost 3 bases, with 7 bases between them. The CDR3 contains 15 residues. The V gene's germline CDR1 is SGDLS and CDR2 YYNGEE. The whole variable domain, remainder taken from reference TRBV9 and TRBJ1-6, is DSGVTQTPKHLITATGQRVTLRCSPRSGDLSVYWYQQSLDQGLQFLIQYYNGEERAKGNILERFSAQQFPDLHSELNLSSLELGDSALYFCASSVDVNYNSPLHFGNGTRLTVT.

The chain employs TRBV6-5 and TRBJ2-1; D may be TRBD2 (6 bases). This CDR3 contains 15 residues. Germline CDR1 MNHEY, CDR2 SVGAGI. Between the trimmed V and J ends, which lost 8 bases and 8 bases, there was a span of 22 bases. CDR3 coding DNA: TGTGCCAGCGGAATCGTCATGGGAGGTGTCGATGAGCAGTTCTTC. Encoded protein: CASGIVMGGVDEQFF.

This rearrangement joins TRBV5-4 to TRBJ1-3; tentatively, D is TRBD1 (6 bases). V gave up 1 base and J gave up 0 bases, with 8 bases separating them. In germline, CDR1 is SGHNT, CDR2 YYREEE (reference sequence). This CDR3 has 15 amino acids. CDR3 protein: CASSLTGPSGNTIYF. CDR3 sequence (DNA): TGTGCCAGCAGCTTGACAGGGCCCTCTGGAAACACCATATATTTT.